This T cell receptor (beta chain) appears in the sequencing data of a study of cytomegalovirus exposure and HLA in healthy donors. Study-wide points: The study labeled around 160 TCR beta chains cytomegalovirus-associated.

The germline CDR1 and CDR2 sequences are SGHTA and FQGTGA. The CDR3 sequence is 15 residues long. Trimming took 1 base from V and 6 from J; bases not matched to a gene: 3. Concerning this clone: Its matching antigen is unknown.

This PCR relied on a set of 60 Vbeta primers and 13 Jbeta primers. Sequenced by immunoSEQ multiplex PCR; TCRdb stores in-frame clones only, minus some. The sample yields about 200,000 clones, approximately 78% seen once. The rearrangement links TRBV7-3 to TRBJ2-1, with 10 bases fitting TRBD2. The sample comprised PBMCs. The sequence was collected from a man under 40 in good health and CMV-seronegative. The CDR3 bases are TGTGCCAGCAGCTTAATACTAGCGGGGTTCAATGAGCAGTTCTTC. Translating it yields CASSLILAGFNEQFF.